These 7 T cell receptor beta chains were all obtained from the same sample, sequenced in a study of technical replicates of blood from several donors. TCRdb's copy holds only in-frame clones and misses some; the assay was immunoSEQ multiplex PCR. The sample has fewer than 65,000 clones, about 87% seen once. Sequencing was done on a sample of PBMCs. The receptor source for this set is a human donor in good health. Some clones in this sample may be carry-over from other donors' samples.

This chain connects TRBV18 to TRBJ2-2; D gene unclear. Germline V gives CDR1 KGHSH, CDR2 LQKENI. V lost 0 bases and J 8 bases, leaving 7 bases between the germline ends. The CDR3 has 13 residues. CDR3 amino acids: CASSPPEAGELFF. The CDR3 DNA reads TGTGCCAGCTCACCACCAGAGGCGGGGGAGCTGTTTTTT. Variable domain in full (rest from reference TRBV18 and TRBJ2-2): NAGVMQNPRHLVRRRGQEARLRCSPMKGHSHVYWYRQLPEEGLKFMVYLQKENIIDESGMPKERFSAEFPKEGPSILRIQQVVRGDSAAYFCASSPPEAGELFFGEGSRLTVL.

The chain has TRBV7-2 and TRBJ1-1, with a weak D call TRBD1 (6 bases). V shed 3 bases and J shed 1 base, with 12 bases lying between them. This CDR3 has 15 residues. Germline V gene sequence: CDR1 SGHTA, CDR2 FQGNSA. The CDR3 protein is CASSFMTGKNTEAFF. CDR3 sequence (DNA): TGTGCCAGCAGCTTTATGACAGGAAAGAACACTGAAGCTTTCTTT.

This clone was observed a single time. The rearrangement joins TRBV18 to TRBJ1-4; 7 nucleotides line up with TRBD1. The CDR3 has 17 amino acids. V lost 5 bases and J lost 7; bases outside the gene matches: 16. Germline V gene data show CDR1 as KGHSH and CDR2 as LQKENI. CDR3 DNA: TGTGCCAGCTCAACGCCTGCTGACAGGGCCCGTATTGAAAAACTGTTTTTT. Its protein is CASSTPADRARIEKLFF. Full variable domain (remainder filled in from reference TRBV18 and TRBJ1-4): NAGVMQNPRHLVRRRGQEARLRCSPMKGHSHVYWYRQLPEEGLKFMVYLQKENIIDESGMPKERFSAEFPKEGPSILRIQQVVRGDSAAYFCASSTPADRARIEKLFFGSGTQLSVL.

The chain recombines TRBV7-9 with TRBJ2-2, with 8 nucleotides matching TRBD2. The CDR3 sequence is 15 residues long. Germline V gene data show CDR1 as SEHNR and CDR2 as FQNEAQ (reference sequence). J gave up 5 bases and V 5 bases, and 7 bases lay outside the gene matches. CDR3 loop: CASSPGGGRTGELFF. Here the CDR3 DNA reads TGTGCCAGCAGCCCCGGGGGGGGCCGGACCGGGGAGCTGTTTTTT.

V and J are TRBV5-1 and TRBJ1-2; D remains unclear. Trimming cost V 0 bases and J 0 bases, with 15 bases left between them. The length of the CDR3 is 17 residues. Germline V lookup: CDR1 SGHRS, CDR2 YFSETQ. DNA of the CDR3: TGCGCCAGCAGCTTGGCCTTTTTGACTGAAGCTAACTATGGCTACACCTTC. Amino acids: CASSLAFLTEANYGYTF.

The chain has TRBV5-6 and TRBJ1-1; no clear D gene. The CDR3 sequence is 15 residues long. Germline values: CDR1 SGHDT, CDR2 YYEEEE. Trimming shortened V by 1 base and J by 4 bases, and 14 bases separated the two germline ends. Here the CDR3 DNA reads TGTGCCAGCAGCTTGTTTTCGCAGGCTATCACTGAAGCTTTCTTT. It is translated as CASSLFSQAITEAFF. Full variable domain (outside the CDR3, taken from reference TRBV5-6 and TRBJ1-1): DAGVTQSPTHLIKTRGQQVTLRCSPKSGHDTVSWYQQALGQGPQFIFQYYEEEERQRGNFPDRFSGHQFPNYSSELNVNALLLGDSALYLCASSLFSQAITEAFFGQGTRLTVV.

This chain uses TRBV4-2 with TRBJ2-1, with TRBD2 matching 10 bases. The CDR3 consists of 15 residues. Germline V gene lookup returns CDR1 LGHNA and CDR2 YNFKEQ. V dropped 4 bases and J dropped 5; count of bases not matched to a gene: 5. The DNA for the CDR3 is TGTGCCAGCAGCCGTACTAGCGGGGCCGACAATGAGCAGTTCTTC. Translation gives CASSRTSGADNEQFF.